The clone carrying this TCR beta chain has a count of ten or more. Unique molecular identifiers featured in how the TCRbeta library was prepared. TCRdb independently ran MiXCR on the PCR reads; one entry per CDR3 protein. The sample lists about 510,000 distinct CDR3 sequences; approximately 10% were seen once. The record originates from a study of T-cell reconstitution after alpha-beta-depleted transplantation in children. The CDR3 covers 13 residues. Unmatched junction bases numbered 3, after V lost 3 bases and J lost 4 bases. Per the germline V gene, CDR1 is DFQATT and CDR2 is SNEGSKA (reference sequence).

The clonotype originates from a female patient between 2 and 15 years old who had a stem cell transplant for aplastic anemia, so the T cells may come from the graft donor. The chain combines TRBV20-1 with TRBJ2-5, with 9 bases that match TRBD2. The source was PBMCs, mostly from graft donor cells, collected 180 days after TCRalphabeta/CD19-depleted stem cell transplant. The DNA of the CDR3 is TGCAGTGCTAGGTGGACTAGCGCAGAGACCCAGTACTTC. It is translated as CSARWTSAETQYF.